The TCR beta chain under discussion was sequenced for a study of blood T cell repertoires in COVID-19. Overall study: The origin of the acute and convalescent COVID-19 samples was the United States, Italy and Spain. Sources were T cells, B-cell-depleted T cells, or PBMCs; the material itself was cDNA or gDNA.

Original methodology: Reference gene primer amplification in the assay estimated nucleated cell counts. The protocol was immunoSEQ multiplex PCR, while the TCRdb copy is restricted to in-frame clones and leaves out a portion. V, J and clone size reflect that table, while D and trimming were determined from the DNA. This table has roughly 100,000 clones, about 78% appearing once. This CDR3 spans 23 amino acids. CDR1 and CDR2 (germline): MNHEY, SMNVEV (reference sequence). V lost 5 bases and J lost 1; bases outside the gene matches: 25. V usage is TRBV27 and J usage is TRBJ2-3; TRBD2 aligns across 12 bases. This sequence was found in a man aged 55-75 years with active or convalescent COVID-19. The sequencing input was peripheral blood. The CDR3 is CASSPVILRLAGERLMGTDTQYF. CDR3 DNA: TGTGCCAGCAGTCCAGTAATCCTCAGACTAGCGGGAGAAAGATTAATGGGCACAGATACGCAGTATTTT.